Listed below are T cell receptor beta chains from one sample, sequenced in a study of T-cell reconstitution after alpha-beta-depleted transplantation in children. TCRdb independently ran MiXCR on the PCR reads; one entry per CDR3 protein. The repertoire holds 350,000 to 500,000 distinct CDR3 sequences, roughly 44% seen once, with about 30% in the top ten. Source: PBMCs, taken before TCRalphabeta/CD19-depleted stem cell transplant. The origin of the receptors is a girl aged 2 to 9 with aplastic anemia, due to receive a stem cell transplant. Each CDR3 is given without its conserved first and last residue.

>TRBJ1-1|TRBV7-9
ASSPLPGRDSEAF
>TRBJ1-1|TRBV7-3
ASSYTARGGETEAF
>TRBJ2-4|TRBV20-1
SATDRAKNIQY
>TRBJ2-6|TRBV7-2
ASSLGVRVSGANVLT
>TRBJ2-1|TRBV4-2
ASSHDSSYNEQF
>TRBJ2-7|TRBV12-3/TRBV12-4
ASSGTYQAGQY
>TRBJ2-7|TRBV5-1
ASSLENTYEQY
>TRBJ1-6|TRBV5-5
ASSRRGQGGLPLH
>TRBJ2-3|TRBV20-1
SASRTLGTDTQY
>TRBJ2-5|TRBV20-1
SARDYREIGETQY
>TRBJ2-1|TRBV28
ASSFTGAYEQF
>TRBJ1-2|TRBV29-1
SVEGRGTNYGYT
>TRBJ2-3|TRBV28
ASSLTGTSMQY
>TRBJ1-6|TRBV4-1
ASSQDTRPSPLH
>TRBJ1-3|TRBV12-3/TRBV12-4
ASGLGSAIY
>TRBJ2-1|TRBV20-1
SARALAGGSEQF
>TRBJ2-7|TRBV15
ATRDRGDEQY
>TRBJ2-1|TRBV11-1
ASSKRGTSDSSYNEQF
>TRBJ2-7|TRBV6-5
ASSYSRAGGSYEQY
>TRBJ2-1|TRBV10-3
AAASGTFSEQF
>TRBJ1-2|TRBV29-1
IVLTGGYGYT
>TRBJ2-7|TRBV20-1
SARTGTGPWEQY
>TRBJ2-3|TRBV10-3
AISESGGDTQY
>TRBJ2-3|TRBV10-2
ASQSVASTDTQY
>TRBJ2-1|TRBV2
ASGISYNEQF
>TRBJ1-3|TRBV20-1
SAIQGEFGNTIY
>TRBJ2-7|TRBV6-1
ASSELRRGLSEQY
>TRBJ2-5|TRBV11-2
ASSLEGRLSYQETQY
>TRBJ2-7|TRBV6-5
ASSYSPGQGPYEQY
>TRBJ2-5|TRBV29-1
SVEDPAGGWETQY
>TRBJ2-3|TRBV28
ASLFGDTQY
>TRBJ1-2|TRBV5-1
ASSARDGIYYGYT
>TRBJ2-3|TRBV7-3
ASSSTSGSGLDTQY
>TRBJ1-2|TRBV10-3
AIRGDRGYGYT
>TRBJ1-5|TRBV20-1
SAWKGAGNQPQH
>TRBJ2-5|TRBV28
ASEWGGLAGVETQY
>TRBJ1-4|TRBV27
ASSPPGATNEKLF
>TRBJ2-3|TRBV20-1
SAERTATDTQY
>TRBJ2-5|TRBV15
ATSRDPRQAPDETQY
>TRBJ2-3|TRBV10-3
AINRGRTDTQY
>TRBJ2-1|TRBV20-1
SARGSGDYNEQF
>TRBJ2-2|TRBV20-1
CAGGGWARGNTGELF
>TRBJ2-3|TRBV6-1
ASSGPRLAGGLSTDTQY
>TRBJ2-3|TRBV4-3
ASSQDGGTDTQY
>TRBJ2-3|TRBV7-2
ASSPDRATDTQY
>TRBJ2-7|TRBV20-1
SAPRTPGGSYEQY
>TRBJ2-7|TRBV6-5
ASSYREDYEQY
>TRBJ2-3|TRBV4-1
ASSPGTFPLSTDTQY
>TRBJ1-1|TRBV29-1
SVFDMRPNTEAF
>TRBJ2-1|TRBV6-5
ASSPSGTGGMDEQF
>TRBJ2-6|TRBV15
ATSTKGRGANVLT
>TRBJ1-5|TRBV20-1
SARDSNQPQH
>TRBJ2-3|TRBV6-2/TRBV6-3
ASSYGTSGRPDTQY
>TRBJ2-7|TRBV7-7
ASSAGTSGYEQY